This T cell receptor (beta chain) was captured by sequencing in a study of blood T cell repertoires in COVID-19. The ends were cut back, 0 bases at V and 0 bases at J, with 8 bases in the middle. Germline V gives CDR1 SGHNT, CDR2 YENEEA. The CDR3 contains 16 residues. This clone occurred a few times. As originally analysed: Amplification of reference gene primers was used by the study to estimate nucleated cell counts. The method was immunoSEQ multiplex PCR; TCRdb's version includes in-frame clones alone and lacks a portion of them. The DNA was the basis for D and trimming; V, J and clone size are from that table. The sample lists some 70,000 clones, about 87% occurring once.

The TCR comes from a woman of 80 years or more with active COVID-19. Material for sequencing was peripheral blood. The chain joins TRBV11-3 to TRBJ2-2; no firm D call. The chain's CDR3 is CASSLDQPANTGELFF. CDR3 bases: TGTGCCAGCAGCTTAGATCAACCGGCGAACACCGGGGAGCTGTTTTTT.